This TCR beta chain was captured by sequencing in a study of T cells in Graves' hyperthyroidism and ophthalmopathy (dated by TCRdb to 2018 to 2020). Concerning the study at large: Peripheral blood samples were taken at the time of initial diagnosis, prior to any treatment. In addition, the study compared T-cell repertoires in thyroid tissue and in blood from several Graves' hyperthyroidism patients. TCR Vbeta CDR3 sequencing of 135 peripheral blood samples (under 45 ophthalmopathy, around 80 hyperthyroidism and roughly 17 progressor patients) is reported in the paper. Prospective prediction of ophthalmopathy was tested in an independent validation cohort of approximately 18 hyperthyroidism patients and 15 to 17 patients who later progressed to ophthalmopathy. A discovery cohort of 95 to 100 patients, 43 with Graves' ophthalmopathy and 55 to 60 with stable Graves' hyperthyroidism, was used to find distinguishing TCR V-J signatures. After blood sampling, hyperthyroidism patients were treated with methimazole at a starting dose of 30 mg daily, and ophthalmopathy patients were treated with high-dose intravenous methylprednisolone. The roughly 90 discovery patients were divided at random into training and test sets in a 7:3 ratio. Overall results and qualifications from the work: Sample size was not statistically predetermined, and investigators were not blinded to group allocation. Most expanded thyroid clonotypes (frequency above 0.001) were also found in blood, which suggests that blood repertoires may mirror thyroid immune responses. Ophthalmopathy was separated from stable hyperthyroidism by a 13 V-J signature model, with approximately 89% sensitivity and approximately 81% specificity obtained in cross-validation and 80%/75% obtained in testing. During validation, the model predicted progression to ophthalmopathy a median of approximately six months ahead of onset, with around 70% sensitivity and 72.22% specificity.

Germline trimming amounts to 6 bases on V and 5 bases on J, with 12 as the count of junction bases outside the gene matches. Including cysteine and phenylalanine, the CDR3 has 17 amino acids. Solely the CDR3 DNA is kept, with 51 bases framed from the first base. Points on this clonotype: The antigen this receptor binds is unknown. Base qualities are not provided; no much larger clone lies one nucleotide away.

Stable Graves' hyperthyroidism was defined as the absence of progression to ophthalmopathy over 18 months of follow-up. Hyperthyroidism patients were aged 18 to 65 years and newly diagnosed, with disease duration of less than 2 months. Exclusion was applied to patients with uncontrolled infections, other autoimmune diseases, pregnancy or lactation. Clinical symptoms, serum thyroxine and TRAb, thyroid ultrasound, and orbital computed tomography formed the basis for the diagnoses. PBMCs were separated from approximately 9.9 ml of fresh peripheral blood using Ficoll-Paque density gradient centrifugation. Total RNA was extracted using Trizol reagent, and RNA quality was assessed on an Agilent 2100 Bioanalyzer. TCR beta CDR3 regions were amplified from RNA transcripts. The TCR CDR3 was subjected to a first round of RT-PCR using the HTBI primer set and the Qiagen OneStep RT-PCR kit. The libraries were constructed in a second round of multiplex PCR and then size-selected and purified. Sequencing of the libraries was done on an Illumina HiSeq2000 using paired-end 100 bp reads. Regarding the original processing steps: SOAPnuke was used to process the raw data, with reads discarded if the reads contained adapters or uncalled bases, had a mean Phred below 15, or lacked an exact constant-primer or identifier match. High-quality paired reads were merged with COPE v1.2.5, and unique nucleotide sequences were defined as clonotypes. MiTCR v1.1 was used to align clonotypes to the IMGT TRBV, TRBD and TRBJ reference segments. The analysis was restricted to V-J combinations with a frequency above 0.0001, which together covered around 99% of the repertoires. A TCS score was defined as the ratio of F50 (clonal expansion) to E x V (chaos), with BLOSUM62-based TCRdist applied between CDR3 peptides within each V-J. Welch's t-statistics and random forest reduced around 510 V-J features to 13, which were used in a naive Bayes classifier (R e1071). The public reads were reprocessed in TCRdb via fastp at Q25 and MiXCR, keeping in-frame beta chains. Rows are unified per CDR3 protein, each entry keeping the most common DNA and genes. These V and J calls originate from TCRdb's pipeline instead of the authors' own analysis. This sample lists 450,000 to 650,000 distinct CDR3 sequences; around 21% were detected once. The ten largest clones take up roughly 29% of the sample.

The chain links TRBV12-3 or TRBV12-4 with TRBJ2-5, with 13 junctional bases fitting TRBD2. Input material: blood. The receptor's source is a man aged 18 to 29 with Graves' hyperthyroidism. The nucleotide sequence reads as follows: TGTGCCAGCAGACGAAGACTAGCGGGGGGTCATACGGAGACCCAGTACTTC. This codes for CASRRRLAGGHTETQYF.